This entry describes one TCR beta chain. Its antigen is not known. The data derive from a study of T cell responses to AZD1222 COVID-19 vaccine. At the level of the study: Second-dose intervals of approximately 4 or approximately 12 weeks were pooled.

Using immunoSEQ multiplex PCR, the repertoire was profiled, and TCRdb retains in-frame clones only, with some absent. The repertoire holds around 120,000 clones, around 92% seen once, with 11% to 15% in the top ten. Study-level findings and limits: It was only after the peak T cell response that any repertoires were sampled. Spike-specific TCR breadth and depth rose after two AZD1222 doses. As reported, nearly half of all spike-specific TCRs target variant regions that are unmutated.

Sequenced here: peripheral blood, sampled on day 0 of AZD1222 vaccination. The TCR sequence derives from an adult in good health.

The CDR3 nucleotides read TGTGCCAGCAGCGTCCTCGAGGCGGGCGGGTATACGCAGTATTTT. Translation gives CASSVLEAGGYTQYF. J is TRBJ2-3 and V is TRBV9; D is perhaps TRBD2 (5 bases). This CDR3 has 15 residues. Germline assignment: CDR1 SGDLS and CDR2 YYNGEE. V dropped 2 bases and J dropped 7 bases, with 17 bases sitting between them.